One sample yielded the 25 T cell receptor beta chains listed below, sequenced in a study of shared clonotypes between healthy human individuals. The data were produced by immunoSEQ multiplex PCR, yet TCRdb's version contains in-frame clones alone and is incomplete. In the table there are about 980,000 clones, about three quarters of which are singletons. The sample was memory CD4+ T cells sorted from blood. Regarding subset: CD45RA-negative fraction. These receptor sequences come from a man younger than 35 in good health.

Only one count was recorded for this clone. V is TRBV5-6 and J is TRBJ1-6; TRBD1 matches at 7 bases. V was clipped by 4 bases and J by 8 bases; unmatched bases: 6. This CDR3 contains 14 residues. The germline V gene encodes CDR1 SGHDT and CDR2 YYEEEE. The DNA of the CDR3 is TGTGCCAGCAGCCCGACAGGGTCCGATTCACCCCTCCACTTT. As protein: CASSPTGSDSPLHF.

The CDR3 reads CASSLGQALAGYTEAFF. CDR3 DNA sequence: TGCGCCAGCAGCTTGGGACAAGCCCTCGCGGGGTACACTGAAGCTTTCTTT. This rearrangement joins TRBV5-1 to TRBJ1-1; D is unresolved. Germline V gene data show CDR1 as SGHRS and CDR2 as YFSETQ. V was pared by 0 bases and J by 3 bases, with 18 bases between. The CDR3 sequence is 17 residues long.

A remark on this clone: The likely explanation is a read error, given a far larger clone one base away. At the DNA level, this CDR3 is encoded by other sequences in the same sample as well. The chain combines TRBV7-3 with TRBJ1-1; possible D gene TRBD1, 5 bases. The CDR3 extends over 13 amino acids. With 2 bases removed from V and 1 base from J, the gap between germline ends came to 5 bases. Germline CDR1 is SGHTA and CDR2 is FQGTGA. CDR3 bases: TGTGCCAGCAGCTTACAGGGGAACACTGAAGCTTTCTTT. It yields the protein CASSLQGNTEAFF.

V usage is TRBV10-3 and J usage is TRBJ2-6; D not resolved. Trimming stripped 4 bases from V and 2 bases from J, with 15 bases between. The germline V gene encodes CDR1 ENHRY and CDR2 SYGVKD. The CDR3 length is 17 residues. CDR3 sequence (DNA): TGTGCCATCAGTGTGTCGAGCGTCACTGCTGGGGCCAACGTCCTGACTTTC. It encodes CAISVSSVTAGANVLTF.

The rearrangement joins TRBV2 to TRBJ2-7; D uncertain. The germline CDR1 and CDR2 sequences are SNHLY and FYNNEI. V was pared by 6 bases and J by 2 bases, with 8 bases between. The CDR3 contains 12 residues. DNA of the CDR3: TGTGCCAGCAGAGAACAGACCTACGAGCAGTACTTC. This sequence encodes CASREQTYEQYF.

This chain connects TRBV29-1 to TRBJ2-3; TRBD2 might be the D (5 bases). The CDR3 sequence is 11 residues long. The V end was cut by 3 bases, the J end by 10 bases, with 11 bases between. Germline values: CDR1 SQVTM, CDR2 ANQGSEA. The CDR3 nucleotides read TGCAGCGTTGAGATCCGGGATGCGCAGTATTTT. Encoded protein: CSVEIRDAQYF.

The chain links TRBV28 to TRBJ1-2, with D hard to call. CDR1 and CDR2 from the germline V gene are MDHEN and SYDVKM. The CDR3 loop spans 11 amino acids. V was clipped by 6 bases and J by 13 bases, with 15 bases between them. This chain's CDR3 is CASSPLKAPTF. The CDR3 DNA follows: TGTGCCAGCAGCCCCTTAAAGGCTCCCACCTTC.

The rearrangement links TRBV6-1 to TRBJ2-5; D remains ambiguous. The CDR3 is 14 residues long. The ends were cut back, 3 bases at V and 5 bases at J, with 13 bases in the middle. CDR1 and CDR2 (germline): MNHNS, SASEGT. CDR3 sequence: CASSDSRVGETQYF. CDR3 DNA: TGTGCCAGCAGTGACTCTAGGGTAGGCGAGACCCAGTACTTC.

The chain combines TRBV6-5 with TRBJ1-2; D possibly corresponds to TRBD1 (5 bases). The CDR3 has 15 amino acids. V was trimmed by 5 bases and J by 0 bases, leaving 13 bases between them. Looked up from germline, CDR1 is MNHEY and CDR2 is SVGAGI. The CDR3 sequence: CASSPTVLANYGYTF. CDR3 coding DNA: TGTGCCAGCAGTCCGACAGTTTTAGCTAACTATGGCTACACCTTC.

The V and J genes are TRBV5-4 and TRBJ2-1, with TRBD2 as a possible D gene (5 bases). Trimming took off 4 bases at V and 5 bases at J, with 16 bases between the two ends. Germline loops: CDR1 SGHNT, CDR2 YYREEE (reference sequence). The CDR3 spans 15 residues. CDR3: CASSRPRALHNEQFF. The CDR3 DNA follows: TGTGCCAGCAGCCGCCCGCGGGCTCTCCACAATGAGCAGTTCTTC.

The DNA of the CDR3 is TGTGCCATCAGTTGGTACCCTGCAAACACCGGGGAGCTGTTTTTT. Encoded protein: CAISWYPANTGELFF. J is TRBJ2-2 and V is TRBV10-3; no definite D call. Per the germline V gene, CDR1 is ENHRY and CDR2 is SYGVKD. V was clipped by 5 bases and J by 2 bases, with 12 bases between them. This CDR3 has 15 amino acids.

This clone appeared a few times. V usage is TRBV14 and J usage is TRBJ1-2; D not resolved. Looked up from germline, CDR1 is SGHDN and CDR2 is FVKESK. CDR3 size: 13 residues. Trimming pared 5 bases from V and 8 bases from J, leaving 15 bases between. CDR3 protein: CASSADKFGGYTF. Here the CDR3 DNA reads TGTGCCAGCAGCGCCGACAAATTTGGGGGCTACACCTTC. Combining the CDR3 with reference TRBV14 and TRBJ1-2 gives the whole variable domain EAGVTQFPSHSVIEKGQTVTLRCDPISGHDNLYWYRRVMGKEIKFLLHFVKESKQDESGMPNNRFLAERTGGTYSTLKVQPAELEDSGVYFCASSADKFGGYTFGSGTRLTVV.

The J gene is TRBJ1-3, the V gene TRBV5-4; D is uncertain. The V end lost 4 bases, the J end lost 2 bases, and 13 bases lay between the germline ends. This CDR3 contains 15 residues. Germline lookup yields CDR1 SGHNT and CDR2 YYREEE (reference sequence). Here the CDR3 DNA reads TGTGCCAGCAGCCGGACGGCTTCGGCTGGAAACACCATATATTTT. Translating gives CASSRTASAGNTIYF. The variable domain in full, with the rest retrieved from reference TRBV5-4 and TRBJ1-3, is ETGVTQSPTHLIKTRGQQVTLRCSSQSGHNTVSWYQQALGQGPQFIFQYYREEENGRGNFPPRFSGLQFPNYSSELNVNALELDDSALYLCASSRTASAGNTIYFGEGSWLTVV.

This chain links TRBV6-6 with TRBJ1-4; the D is unclear. Looked up from germline, CDR1 is MNHNY and CDR2 is SVGAGI (reference sequence). The CDR3 contains 15 residues. V lost 2 bases, J lost 0 bases, and 7 bases lay in between. The CDR3 sequence is CASSYLGATNEKLFF. The CDR3 nucleotides are TGTGCCAGCAGTTACCTGGGAGCAACTAATGAAAAACTGTTTTTT.

With regard to this clone: This is likely an artifact of a read error, given a far larger clone one base away. The V call is TRBV14, the J call TRBJ1-2; TRBD1 agrees at 9 bases. Trimming cost V 3 bases and J 4 bases; bases outside gene matches: 0. Germline assignment: CDR1 SGHDN and CDR2 FVKESK. CDR3 length: 13 amino acids. The chain's CDR3 is CASSQGQGYGYTF. Here the CDR3 DNA reads TGTGCCAGCAGCCAGGGACAGGGCTATGGCTACACCTTC.

V usage is TRBV6-5 and J usage is TRBJ1-5; D not certain. CDR1 MNHEY and CDR2 SVGAGI come from the germline V gene. V was trimmed by 8 bases and J by 3 bases, leaving 14 bases between them. The CDR3 runs 14 residues. The DNA for the CDR3 is TGTGCCAGCGGGGTACCGTATAACAATCAGCCCCAGCATTTT. Protein sequence: CASGVPYNNQPQHF.

The rearrangement joins TRBV30 to TRBJ1-6; 12 nucleotides agree with TRBD1. Germline V lookup: CDR1 GTSNPN, CDR2 SVGIG (reference sequence). The CDR3 spans 17 residues. V gave up 5 bases and J gave up 7 bases; unmatched junction bases: 12. As DNA, the CDR3 is TGTGCCTGGGGCGGGACAGGGGGCGCTGGGGGAAATTCACCCCTCCACTTT. Translated: CAWGGTGGAGGNSPLHF. Supplemented by reference TRBV30 and TRBJ1-6, the full variable domain reads SQTIHQWPATLVQPVGSPLSLECTVEGTSNPNLYWYRQAAGRGLQLLFYSVGIGQISSEVPQNLSASRPQDRQFILSSKKLLLSDSGFYLCAWGGTGGAGGNSPLHFGNGTRLTVT.

This clone appeared once. This sequence joins TRBV7-2 and TRBJ2-7; D may be TRBD1 (5 bases). This CDR3 comprises 15 residues. V dropped 5 bases and J dropped 6 bases, with 20 bases sitting between them. Germline-derived CDR1 and CDR2 are SGHTA and FQGNSA. The CDR3 DNA sequence: TGTGCCAGCAGCGCACTAACGAAGGGGTCGCTCGAGCAGTACTTC. Amino acids: CASSALTKGSLEQYF.

The chain recombines TRBV28 with TRBJ2-7; 8 bases match TRBD1. Per germline, CDR1 MDHEN and CDR2 SYDVKM. The CDR3 is 15 amino acids. V shed 6 bases and J 4 bases; nucleotides not matched to a gene: 11. The CDR3 loop reads CASSRNPGQGYEQYF. The DNA of the CDR3 is TGTGCCAGCAGCCGAAACCCTGGACAGGGTTACGAGCAGTACTTC.

This chain connects TRBV6-1 to TRBJ2-1, with 7 nucleotides matching TRBD2. CDR1 and CDR2 from the germline V gene are MNHNS and SASEGT. J was trimmed by 3 bases and V by 4 bases; bases with no gene match: 9. The CDR3 length is 16 residues. DNA for the CDR3: TGTGCCAGCAGTGGGTCTGGGCGGGGGTTCTACAATGAGCAGTTCTTC. It encodes CASSGSGRGFYNEQFF.

The chain recombines TRBV6-6 with TRBJ1-4; 7 bases line up with TRBD1. This CDR3 contains 15 residues. The ends lost 7 bases at V and 3 bases at J; junction bases unmatched: 8. CDR1 MNHNY and CDR2 SVGAGI come from the germline V gene (reference sequence). CDR3 in amino acids: CASTHRDSSNEKLFF. The CDR3 DNA sequence: TGTGCCAGCACTCACCGGGACAGCTCTAATGAAAAACTGTTTTTT.

The gene calls are TRBV5-4 and TRBJ2-1; D is ambiguous. The CDR3 contains 16 residues. Looked up from germline, CDR1 is SGHNT and CDR2 is YYREEE (reference sequence). V was pared by 0 bases and J by 3 bases, with 13 bases between. The CDR3 nucleotides read TGTGCCAGCAGCTTGGAGGGTAGTGGCGTCTACAATGAGCAGTTCTTC. This translates into CASSLEGSGVYNEQFF.

This chain connects TRBV2 to TRBJ2-2; TRBD1 matches at 7 bases. Trimming removed 5 bases from V and 4 bases from J; junction bases left unmatched: 7. The CDR3 extends over 15 amino acids. The germline CDR1 and CDR2 sequences are SNHLY and FYNNEI. The CDR3 region has the DNA TGTGCCAGCAGTTCTCAGGGACAGTCCACCGGGGAGCTGTTTTTT. This translates into CASSSQGQSTGELFF.

CDR3 amino acids: CASSLDRGIGSGNTIYF. DNA for the CDR3: TGTGCCAGCAGCTTAGACCGGGGGATAGGCTCTGGAAACACCATATATTTT. This chain links TRBV7-2 with TRBJ1-3; a weak D match, TRBD1 (5 bases). Trimming stripped 1 base from V and 0 bases from J, with 13 bases between. There are 17 residues in the CDR3. Germline values: CDR1 SGHTA, CDR2 FQGNSA.

This CDR3 reads CASSLATSGAYNEQFF. The CDR3 region has the DNA TGTGCCAGCAGCTTAGCGACTAGCGGGGCGTACAATGAGCAGTTCTTC. The chain is built from TRBV7-2 and TRBJ2-1; 11 nucleotides agree with TRBD2. The V gene's germline CDR1 is SGHTA and CDR2 FQGNSA. The CDR3 covers 16 residues. The J segment lost 4 bases and the V segment lost 0 bases, leaving 2 bases of the junction unmatched.